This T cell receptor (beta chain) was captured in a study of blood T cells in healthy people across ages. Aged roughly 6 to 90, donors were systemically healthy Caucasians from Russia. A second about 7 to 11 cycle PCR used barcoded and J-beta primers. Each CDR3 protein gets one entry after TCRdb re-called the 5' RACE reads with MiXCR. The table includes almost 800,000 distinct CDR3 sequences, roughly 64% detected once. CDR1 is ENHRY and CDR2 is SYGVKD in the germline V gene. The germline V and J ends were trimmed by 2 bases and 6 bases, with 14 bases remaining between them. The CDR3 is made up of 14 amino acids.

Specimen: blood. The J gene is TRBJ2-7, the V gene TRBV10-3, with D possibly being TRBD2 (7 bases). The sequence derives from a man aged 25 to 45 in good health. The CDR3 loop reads CAISEQGRETEQYF. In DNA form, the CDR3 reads TGTGCCATCAGTGAGCAGGGGAGGGAAACCGAGCAGTACTTC.